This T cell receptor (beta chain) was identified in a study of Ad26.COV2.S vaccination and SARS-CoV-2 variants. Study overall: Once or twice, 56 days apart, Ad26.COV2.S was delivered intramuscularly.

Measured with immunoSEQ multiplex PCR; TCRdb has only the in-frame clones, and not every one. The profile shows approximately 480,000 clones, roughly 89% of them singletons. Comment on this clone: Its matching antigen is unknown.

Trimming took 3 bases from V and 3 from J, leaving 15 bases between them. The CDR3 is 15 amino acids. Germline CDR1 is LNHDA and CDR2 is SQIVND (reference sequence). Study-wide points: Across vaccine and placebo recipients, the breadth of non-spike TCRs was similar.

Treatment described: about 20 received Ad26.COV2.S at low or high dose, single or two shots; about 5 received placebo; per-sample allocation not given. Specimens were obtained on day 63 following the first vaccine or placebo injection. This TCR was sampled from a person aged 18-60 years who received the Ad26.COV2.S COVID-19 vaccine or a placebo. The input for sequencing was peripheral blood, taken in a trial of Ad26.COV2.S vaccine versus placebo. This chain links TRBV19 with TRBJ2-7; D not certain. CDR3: CASSISGSRFYEQYF. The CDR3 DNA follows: TGTGCCAGTAGTATCTCTGGCAGCCGCTTCTACGAGCAGTACTTC.